This T cell receptor beta chain was sequenced during a study of T cell responses to AZD1222 COVID-19 vaccine. The assay was immunoSEQ multiplex PCR, and TCRdb's table has in-frame clones only and misses some. The data contain just over 30,000 clones, approximately 87% of them singletons. This CDR3 region has 12 residues. V lost 6 bases, J lost 3 bases, and 5 bases lay in between. Germline V gene sequence: CDR1 SNHLY, CDR2 FYNNEI. The clonotype comes from an adult who received the AZD1222 COVID-19 vaccine. The sequenced sample was peripheral blood, obtained 28 days after the second AZD1222 dose. The chain has TRBV2 and TRBJ2-2; D call uncertain. CDR3 DNA: TGTGCCAGCAGGGGCGACACCGGGGAGCTGTTTTTT. It translates to CASRGDTGELFF. The full variable domain, with the rest looked up from reference TRBV2 and TRBJ2-2, is EPEVTQTPSHQVTQMGQEVILRCVPISNHLYFYWYRQILGQKVEFLVSFYNNEISEKSEIFDDQFSVERPDGSNFTLKIRSTKLEDSAMYFCASRGDTGELFFGEGSRLTVL.